This T cell receptor (beta chain) was recorded in a study of shared clonotypes between healthy human individuals. This table comes from immunoSEQ multiplex PCR, and its TCRdb copy is limited to in-frame clones, with some not included. The table records roughly 2.2 million clones, around 92% of them present only once. This CDR3 comprises 15 residues. From germline, CDR1 is SQVTM and CDR2 ANQGSEA. V lost 7 bases and J lost 4; bases outside the gene matches: 5. This chain connects TRBV29-1 to TRBJ2-1; TRBD2 matches at 15 bases. The source material was naive CD4+ T cells from PBMCs. Indicated subset: CD45RA+ positively selected. The receptor was derived from a man between 18 and 35 years old in good health. Some clones in this sample may be carry-over from other donors' samples. The CDR3 nucleotides read TGCAGCGAGACGGGACTAGCGGGAGGATACAATGAGCAGTTCTTC. Protein sequence: CSETGLAGGYNEQFF.